The 31 T cell receptor beta chains given below trace back to one sample, sequenced in a study of cytomegalovirus exposure and HLA in healthy donors. A multiplex PCR was run with 60 Vbeta primers and 13 Jbeta primers. This table comes from immunoSEQ multiplex PCR, and its TCRdb copy is limited to in-frame clones, with some not included. The sample yields fewer than 100,000 clones, approximately 80% seen once. The sample consisted of PBMCs. The source is a man aged 40-49 years in good health and CMV-seronegative.

The V gene is TRBV27, the J gene TRBJ2-3; D not certain. Trimming stripped 2 bases from V and 2 bases from J, with 5 bases between. The CDR3 totals 13 residues. Per germline, CDR1 MNHEY and CDR2 SMNVEV (reference sequence). The CDR3 nucleotides read TGTGCCAGCAGTTTACCGTACACAGATACGCAGTATTTT. Translating it yields CASSLPYTDTQYF.

A single count supports this clone. The chain employs TRBV11-2 and TRBJ1-1, with TRBD1 matching 7 bases. Germline CDR1 reads SGHAT; CDR2 reads FQNNGV. The CDR3 is 15 residues long. Germline trimming cut 5 bases from V and 1 base from J; bases unmatched to any gene: 7. The CDR3 nucleotides are TGTGCCAGCAGCACCGGACAGGTCCCGAACACTGAAGCTTTCTTT. Residues: CASSTGQVPNTEAFF.

This chain uses TRBV5-1 with TRBJ2-7; 9 nucleotides line up with TRBD2. Trimming removed 1 base from V and 6 bases from J; junction bases left unmatched: 5. CDR3 size: 14 residues. Germline CDR1 SGHRS, CDR2 YFSETQ. The CDR3 bases are TGCGCCAGCAGCTTGTCAGCGGGGGGAGGCGAGCAGTACTTC. Translating gives CASSLSAGGGEQYF.

V usage is TRBV11-2 and J usage is TRBJ1-5; D is unresolved. The length of the CDR3 is 13 residues. Germline-derived CDR1 and CDR2 are SGHAT and FQNNGV. V was trimmed by 3 bases and J by 5 bases, leaving 8 bases between them. The CDR3: CASSFSSYQPQHF. CDR3 sequence (DNA): TGTGCCAGCAGCTTCTCCTCTTATCAGCCCCAGCATTTT.

The J gene is TRBJ2-3, the V gene TRBV30, with 12 positions matching TRBD2. Germline V gene lookup returns CDR1 GTSNPN and CDR2 SVGIG (reference sequence). This CDR3 region has 15 residues. V gave up 2 bases and J gave up 3 bases; unmatched junction bases: 3. CDR3 sequence: CAWSPGTSGTDTQYF. CDR3 nucleotides: TGTGCCTGGAGTCCCGGGACTAGCGGGACAGATACGCAGTATTTT.

This sequence joins TRBV29-1 and TRBJ1-3, with D possibly matching TRBD1 (6 bases). The CDR3 is 14 residues long. The germline V and J ends were trimmed by 7 bases and 0 bases, with 13 bases remaining between them. Germline V gene lookup returns CDR1 SQVTM and CDR2 ANQGSEA. CDR3 sequence (DNA): TGCAGCGGTACGGCAGGGGACTCTGGAAACACCATATATTTT. This gives the protein CSGTAGDSGNTIYF.

This clone was seen more than once but under ten times. The chain has TRBV28 and TRBJ2-7, with TRBD1 matching 10 bases. Germline V CDR1 and CDR2: MDHEN, SYDVKM. The junction had 4 bases not matched to a gene; V was cut back by 7 bases and J by 4 bases. This CDR3 is built from 13 residues. The CDR3 DNA reads TGTGCCAGCAAGGGACAGGGGAGGTACGAGCAGTACTTC. This codes for CASKGQGRYEQYF. Variable domain in full (rest from reference TRBV28 and TRBJ2-7): DVKVTQSSRYLVKRTGEKVFLECVQDMDHENMFWYRQDPGLGLRLIYFSYDVKMKEKGDIPEGYSVSREKKERFSLILESASTNQTSMYLCASKGQGRYEQYFGPGTRLTVT.

This clone was counted a single time. The V and J genes are TRBV9 and TRBJ1-1; no clear D. V was pared by 0 bases and J by 4 bases, with 19 bases between. The CDR3 sequence is 17 residues long. Germline V gives CDR1 SGDLS, CDR2 YYNGEE. The CDR3 DNA is TGTGCCAGCAGCGTAGGTAATCAGGTCGGAGGGCGCACTGAAGCTTTCTTT. Amino acid sequence: CASSVGNQVGGRTEAFF.

CDR3 region: CASSSGANTGELFF. Written as DNA, the CDR3 is TGCGCCAGCAGTTCGGGGGCGAACACCGGGGAGCTGTTTTTT. This sequence joins TRBV10-1 and TRBJ2-2; maybe TRBD2 (6 bases). Germline V gives CDR1 WNHNN, CDR2 SYGVQD (reference sequence). CDR3 length: 14 amino acids. Between the trimmed V and J ends, which lost 5 bases and 0 bases, there was a span of 7 bases.

The rearrangement joins TRBV28 to TRBJ1-2; D may be TRBD1 (6 bases). The V end was cut by 5 bases, the J end by 2 bases, with 15 bases between. Germline CDR1 MDHEN, CDR2 SYDVKM. The CDR3 totals 15 residues. The CDR3 coding sequence is TGTGCCAGCAGTCGCCCGGGACACCCCAACTATGGCTACACCTTC. Its protein product is CASSRPGHPNYGYTF.

The chain uses TRBV19 and TRBJ1-5; the D gene is possibly TRBD1 (6 bases). The V end was cut by 5 bases, the J end by 7 bases, with 15 bases between. This CDR3 has 14 amino acids. Germline values: CDR1 LNHDA, CDR2 SQIVND (reference sequence). The CDR3, as DNA: TGTGCCAGTAGTGCAACAGGGTCGGGCCAGCCCCAGCATTTT. Amino acids: CASSATGSGQPQHF.

V and J are TRBV29-1 and TRBJ1-2; 7 nucleotides match TRBD1. There are 14 residues in the CDR3. Trimming took 6 bases from V and 7 from J; bases not matched to a gene: 14. Per germline, CDR1 SQVTM and CDR2 ANQGSEA. CDR3 sequence reads: CSVSSGQVPAGYTF. CDR3 bases: TGCAGCGTCTCCAGCGGACAGGTCCCTGCTGGCTACACCTTC.

V gene TRBV7-6 combines with J gene TRBJ1-3, with D uncertain. This CDR3 is built from 15 residues. The V end lost 5 bases, the J end lost 0 bases, and 11 bases lay between the germline ends. CDR1 and CDR2 from the germline V gene are SGHVS and FNYEAQ. Here the CDR3 reads CASSGRGSSGNTIYF. CDR3 nucleotide sequence: TGTGCCAGCAGCGGCAGAGGGAGCTCTGGAAACACCATATATTTT.

The V and J genes are TRBV15 and TRBJ1-1; D is undetermined. With 0 bases removed from V and 6 bases from J, the gap between germline ends came to 5 bases. The CDR3 totals 12 residues. Looked up from germline, CDR1 is LNHNV and CDR2 is YYDKDF (reference sequence). The CDR3 nucleotides read TGTGCCACCAGCAGAGAAGAGCCTGAAGCTTTCTTT. Encoded protein: CATSREEPEAFF.

The chain has TRBV19 and TRBJ2-7; a possible D gene is TRBD1 (6 bases). The CDR3 consists of 13 residues. Germline V CDR1 and CDR2: LNHDA, SQIVND (reference sequence). The V end lost 4 bases, the J end lost 7 bases, and 14 bases lay between the germline ends. The CDR3 sequence: CASSRTVGSEQYF. As DNA, the CDR3 is TGTGCCAGTAGTAGGACAGTGGGTAGTGAGCAGTACTTC.

The chain recombines TRBV7-2 with TRBJ2-4; a weak D match, TRBD1 (7 bases). Germline V gene data show CDR1 as SGHTA and CDR2 as FQGNSA. V was trimmed by 1 base and J by 8 bases, leaving 15 bases between them. CDR3 length equals 15 residues. The CDR3 is CASSLDGTRGDIQYF. The CDR3 coding sequence is TGTGCCAGCAGCTTAGATGGGACCAGGGGGGACATTCAGTACTTC.

This clone has a single count. The chain links TRBV10-3 to TRBJ2-1, with D possibly TRBD2 on 5 matching bases. The CDR3 has 13 residues. CDR1 is ENHRY and CDR2 is SYGVKD in the germline V gene. V dropped 10 bases and J dropped 7 bases, with 17 bases sitting between them. CDR3 nucleotide sequence: TGTGCCACCCACCGAGGGCAGGAGAATGAGCAGTTCTTC. Translated: CATHRGQENEQFF.

In nucleotides, the CDR3 is TGTGCCAGCAGTGTGCCCCAGACAGTCGTTAATTCACCCCTCCACTTT. Encoded protein: CASSVPQTVVNSPLHF. The chain recombines TRBV6-1 with TRBJ1-6; D perhaps matches TRBD1 (5 bases). With 4 bases removed from V and 6 bases from J, the gap between germline ends came to 16 bases. Germline loops: CDR1 MNHNS, CDR2 SASEGT. The length of the CDR3 is 16 residues.

V and J are TRBV7-9 and TRBJ1-5, with a possible D match to TRBD1 (5 bases). Germline CDR1 reads SEHNR; CDR2 reads FQNEAQ (reference sequence). Trimming removed 5 bases from V and 0 bases from J, with 11 bases in between. The CDR3 totals 15 residues. The DNA of the CDR3 is TGTGCCAGCAGCCCAGCGGGGGATAGCAATCAGCCCCAGCATTTT. This sequence encodes CASSPAGDSNQPQHF.

V and J are TRBV5-1 and TRBJ2-3; D uncertain. Germline CDR1 is SGHRS and CDR2 is YFSETQ. Trimming took 1 base from V and 4 from J, leaving 13 bases between them. The CDR3 runs to 15 residues. As DNA, the CDR3 is TGCGCCAGCAGCTTGCGTAGAGGCAGAGCAGATACGCAGTATTTT. It translates to CASSLRRGRADTQYF.

On this clone itself: Additional DNA sequences in this sample encode the identical CDR3. The rearrangement links TRBV5-1 to TRBJ2-1; TRBD1 matches at 9 bases. V was clipped by 4 bases and J by 5 bases; unmatched bases: 4. Germline V CDR1 and CDR2: SGHRS, YFSETQ. The CDR3 spans 14 residues. The CDR3 sequence is CASSLGTGNNEQFF. The CDR3 nucleotides read TGCGCCAGCAGCCTCGGGACAGGGAACAATGAGCAGTTCTTC. The full variable domain, in which reference TRBV5-1 and TRBJ2-1 provide the parts outside the CDR3, is KAGVTQTPRYLIKTRGQQVTLSCSPISGHRSVSWYQQTPGQGLQFLFEYFSETQRNKGNFPGRFSGRQFSNSRSEMNVSTLELGDSALYLCASSLGTGNNEQFFGPGTRLTVL.

The rearrangement uses TRBV9 and TRBJ1-1; D is ambiguous. The CDR3 runs to 14 residues. Trimming removed 0 bases at V and 4 bases at J, with 10 bases between. Germline lookup yields CDR1 SGDLS and CDR2 YYNGEE. In nucleotides, the CDR3 is TGTGCCAGCAGCGTAGATGCCCGGGGCACTGAAGCTTTCTTT. Its protein is CASSVDARGTEAFF.

The J gene is TRBJ2-7, the V gene TRBV5-1; 9 bases match TRBD2. CDR1 and CDR2 (germline): SGHRS, YFSETQ. There are 14 residues in the CDR3. Trimming cost V 0 bases and J 5 bases; bases outside gene matches: 3. The CDR3, as DNA: TGCGCCAGCAGCTTGGGTAGCGGGAGCCACGAGCAGTACTTC. This encodes CASSLGSGSHEQYF.

The V gene is TRBV18, the J gene TRBJ2-5; TRBD1 matches 9 bases. The end of the DNA is better explained by TRBJ2-7, so the J call may be wrong. Germline CDR1 reads KGHSH; CDR2 reads LQKENI. The CDR3 runs 15 residues. In nucleotides, the CDR3 is TGTGCCAGCTCACCCAAGGGACAGGGATCCTACGAGCAGTACTTC. Translating it yields CASSPKGQGSYEQYF.

The chain joins TRBV5-1 to TRBJ2-1, with 7 bases that match TRBD2. V shed 0 bases, J shed 4 bases, and the junction held 7 bases outside the gene matches. This CDR3 spans 16 amino acids. Per germline, CDR1 SGHRS and CDR2 YFSETQ. The CDR3 is CASSLEGQRGYNEQFF. The CDR3 DNA reads TGCGCCAGCAGCTTGGAAGGCCAGCGGGGATACAATGAGCAGTTCTTC. Filled out from reference TRBV5-1 and TRBJ2-1, the complete variable domain reads KAGVTQTPRYLIKTRGQQVTLSCSPISGHRSVSWYQQTPGQGLQFLFEYFSETQRNKGNFPGRFSGRQFSNSRSEMNVSTLELGDSALYLCASSLEGQRGYNEQFFGPGTRLTVL.

The CDR3 DNA is TGTGCCAGCAGCCCAGGACAGGGTTCCCTCCACTTT. Translation gives CASSPGQGSLHF. The J gene is TRBJ1-6, the V gene TRBV11-2, with 8 bases fitting TRBD1. The CDR3 runs 12 residues. Germline V gene sequence: CDR1 SGHAT, CDR2 FQNNGV. With 5 bases clipped from V and 14 bases from J, the junction kept 5 bases outside the gene matches.

This clone was counted between two and nine times. This rearrangement joins TRBV6-1 to TRBJ2-7, with a tentative D call TRBD1 (5 bases). Trimming cost V 7 bases and J 2 bases, with 9 bases left between them. The CDR3 runs to 12 residues. Germline values: CDR1 MNHNS, CDR2 SASEGT. The DNA of the CDR3 is TGTGCCAGCAATCCAGGGACCTACGAGCAGTACTTC. Protein sequence: CASNPGTYEQYF.

The V gene is TRBV13, the J gene TRBJ2-7; TRBD2 aligns across 11 bases. V trimming: 5 bases; J trimming: 11 bases; junction bases outside the gene matches: 17. The CDR3 consists of 16 residues. The germline CDR1 and CDR2 sequences are PRHDT and FYEKMQ (reference sequence). CDR3 residues: CASSPLPPGLAVREYF. The CDR3 nucleotides read TGTGCCAGCAGCCCCCTTCCCCCGGGACTAGCGGTGAGGGAGTACTTC. The whole variable domain, filled in from reference TRBV13 and TRBJ2-7, reads AAGVIQSPRHLIKEKRETATLKCYPIPRHDTVYWYQQGPGQDPQFLISFYEKMQSDKGSIPDRFSAQQFSDYHSELNMSSLELGDSALYFCASSPLPPGLAVREYFGPGTRLTVT.

The chain recombines TRBV30 with TRBJ1-1, with D possibly matching TRBD1 (6 bases). The germline gives CDR1 GTSNPN, CDR2 SVGIG (reference sequence). The CDR3 contains 13 residues. Between the trimmed V and J ends, which lost 1 base and 6 bases, there was a span of 12 bases. The CDR3 nucleotides read TGTGCCTGGAGTGCCTCAGGGGCGGCTGAAGCTTTCTTT. Amino acids: CAWSASGAAEAFF.

The chain is built from TRBV2 and TRBJ1-2; D not certain. V lost 4 bases and J 0 bases, leaving 6 bases between the germline ends. The germline V gene encodes CDR1 SNHLY and CDR2 FYNNEI. The CDR3 has 13 residues. The CDR3 DNA sequence: TGTGCCAGCAGTGGGACTTCTAACTATGGCTACACCTTC. It specifies CASSGTSNYGYTF.

V is TRBV23-1 and J is TRBJ1-3; 7 nucleotides line up with TRBD1. TRBV23-1 is recorded as an ORF, its role being uncertain. The ends lost 0 bases at V and 2 bases at J; junction bases unmatched: 7. CDR3 length: 17 amino acids. The CDR3 is CASSQSIKGAPGNTIYF. Written as DNA, the CDR3 is TGCGCCAGCAGTCAATCAATTAAGGGGGCGCCTGGAAACACCATATATTTT.